This T cell receptor (beta chain) was identified in a study of blood T cell repertoires in COVID-19. Study background: The analysed material was cDNA or gDNA that came from T cells, B-cell-depleted T cells, or PBMCs.

A Seattle source enrolled patients during active infection and followed them longitudinally. V lost 7 bases to trimming and J lost 12 bases, with 16 bases between them. CDR3 length: 11 residues. Germline V gene sequence: CDR1 SNHLY, CDR2 FYNNEI. As handled by the study authors: Amplification of reference gene primers provided the estimated nucleated cell counts. Data came from immunoSEQ multiplex PCR; TCRdb stores just in-frame clones and leaves some out. Clonal size and the V and J genes are those of that table, whereas D and trimming came from the DNA. The table has roughly 380,000 clones, about 89% seen once; the top ten hold about 1.6%. The table lists this clone with a few counts.

This receptor was taken from a woman in her thirties or forties with COVID-19, enrolled during active disease. The V and J genes are TRBV2 and TRBJ2-7; tentative D call: TRBD2 (5 bases). Sequenced sample: peripheral blood. This chain's CDR3 is CASTEVRVGYF. In nucleotides, the CDR3 is TGTGCCAGCACGGAAGTGAGGGTGGGGTACTTC.